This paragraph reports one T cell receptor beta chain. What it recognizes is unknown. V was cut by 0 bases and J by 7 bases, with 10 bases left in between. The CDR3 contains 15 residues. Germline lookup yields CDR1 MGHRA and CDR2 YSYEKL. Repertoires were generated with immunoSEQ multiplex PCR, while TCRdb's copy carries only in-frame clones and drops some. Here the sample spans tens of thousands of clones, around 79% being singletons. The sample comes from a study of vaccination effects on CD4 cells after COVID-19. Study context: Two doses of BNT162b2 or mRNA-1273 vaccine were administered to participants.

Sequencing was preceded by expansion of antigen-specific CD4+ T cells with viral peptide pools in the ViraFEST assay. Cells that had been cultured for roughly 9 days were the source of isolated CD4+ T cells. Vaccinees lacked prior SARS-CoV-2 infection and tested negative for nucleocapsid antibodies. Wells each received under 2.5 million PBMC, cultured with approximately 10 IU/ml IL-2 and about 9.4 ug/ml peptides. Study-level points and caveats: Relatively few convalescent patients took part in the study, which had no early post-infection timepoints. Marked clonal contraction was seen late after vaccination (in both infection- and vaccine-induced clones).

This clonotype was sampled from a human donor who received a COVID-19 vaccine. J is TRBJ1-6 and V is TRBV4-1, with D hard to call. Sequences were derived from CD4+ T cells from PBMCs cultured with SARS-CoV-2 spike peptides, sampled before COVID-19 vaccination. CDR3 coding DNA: TGCGCCAGCAGCCAAGACGGGGTATCGAATTCACCCCTCCACTTT. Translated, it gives CASSQDGVSNSPLHF.